This T cell receptor beta chain was identified during a study of naive and memory T cell subsets (TCRdb year 2017). For the study in its entirety: The figure summarizing the skin biopsy and whole blood samples listed about ten blood donors, 7 tuberculin skin test biopsies and 3 saline control biopsies. PCR2 was typically run as a SYBR Green qPCR and stopped at a set threshold, although low-input samples could use end-point PCR of 5 to 7 cycles instead. Skin biopsies were taken from tuberculin skin test sites or from saline-injected control sites and were processed for RNA extraction as described before. What the work shows at the level of the full study, not this receptor alone: TCR sequences were reportedly recovered from both types of skin biopsy, with far more TCRs being found at tuberculin skin test sites. Higher TCR numbers at tuberculin skin test sites were interpreted as T cell infiltration of a delayed type IV hypersensitivity reaction. The paper did not give details on skin biopsy collection and RNA processing but referred to earlier studies for those details. The potential sensitivity of the RNA-based method to TCR transcript changes with T cell activation and differentiation was acknowledged.

This clonotype was counted at least ten times. Its antigen is unknown. Base qualities are not at hand, and no much larger clone is one base apart. The germline V gene gives CDR1 as MNHNS and CDR2 as SASEGT. Ends trimmed: V by 8 bases, J by 4 bases; bases unmatched to a gene: 6. From the cysteine up to the phenylalanine, the CDR3 has a length of 14 residues. Left in the record is the CDR3 DNA by itself, 42 bases read in frame from the first base. Libraries were built with UMI-ligation and nested PCR. Four rounds of PCR, run with the SP2 primer together with nested alpha and beta constant region primers, were used to amplify the ligated cDNA. For the blood and skin samples, reverse transcription of TCR RNA was done with SuperScript IV along with alpha and beta constant region primers. Using T4 RNA ligase 1, an oligonucleotide carrying both the Illumina SP2 primer and a UMI was ligated onto the 3' end of the cDNA. The 12-nucleotide UMI was composed of two random hexamers separated by an eight-base spacer, which was included to prevent hairpin formation. From the second PCR onward, TCR alpha and beta chain libraries were processed separately, and dual indexing was applied for multiplexing. After pooling, the indexed libraries were analyzed by capillary electrophoresis and sequenced on either an Illumina MiSeq or NextSeq. PhiX DNA at about 5-7% was added to the libraries to raise base diversity and improve cluster recognition. Per the source publication's procedure: Demultiplexor extracted UMIs from read 2, combined them with read 1 TCR sequence, and split reads by sample indices. V and J genes and V-J junctions were identified by Decombinator, which gave every TCR a five-part identifier that included V and J deletions. Collapsinator relied on UMIs to correct both sequencing errors and PCR amplification heterogeneity, producing a UMI-based abundance for each TCR. CDR3Translator turned identifiers into nucleotide sequence, translated the nucleotide sequence into amino acids, and pulled out CDR3 regions based on terminal motifs. Error-corrected alpha and beta TCR counts from blood and skin were compared after normalization to input RNA amount. TCRdb reworked the public reads: Q25 trimming with fastp, MiXCR clone assembly, productive beta chains retained. Each entry merges the rows of one CDR3 protein and shows their most common DNA and genes. Clone size and V and J calls follow TCRdb, not the original study. Recorded for this sample are under 25,000 distinct CDR3 sequences; approximately 5.7% of them occurred a single time. Around 6.5% of the sample rests with the top ten.

According to the study, the label for this sample's treatment or condition signals: skin biopsy from PPD injection site in Mantoux-positive individual. The study described a robust, sensitive protocol for amplifying, sequencing and analyzing TCRs, using 3' ligation of a UMI-containing oligonucleotide to TCR cDNA. In individuals with a positive Mantoux test, tuberculin skin test biopsies were taken from sites that had been injected with PPD. Total RNA was used without cell sorting and was treated with RQ1 DNase before reverse transcription, with a target input of roughly 1 to 1000 ng. To check how robust the pipeline was in samples where T cells make up a minority population, libraries were built from skin biopsies and whole blood.

The specimen comprised skin, sampled from a tuberculin skin test site. The chain uses TRBV6-1 and TRBJ2-3; 10 middle bases align to TRBD2. This clonotype originated in an adult in good health. Read as DNA, the sequence is TGTGCCAGCCTTTTAGCGGGAGGAGCAGATACGCAGTATTTT. This codes for CASLLAGGADTQYF.